This T cell receptor (beta chain) was obtained from a study of blood T cell repertoires in COVID-19. Methods used by the authors: Reference gene primer amplification gave nucleated cell count estimates. Libraries were prepared by immunoSEQ multiplex PCR; TCRdb keeps only in-frame clonotypes and omits some of them. V and J calls and clone size are copied from that table; D and trimming were computed from the DNA. The table has 60,000 or so clones, approximately 89% seen once. This clone was found once. Germline assignment: CDR1 SGHVS and CDR2 FNYEAQ. CDR3 length: 15 amino acids. The ends lost 5 bases at V and 0 bases at J; junction bases unmatched: 2.

The chain is built from TRBV7-6 and TRBJ2-2, with 8 bases identical to TRBD2. This sequence originates from a man aged 55 to 69 with active or convalescent COVID-19. Sequencing was carried out using peripheral blood. CDR3 residues: CASSTTSANTGELFF. The CDR3 bases are TGTGCCAGCAGCACGACTAGCGCGAACACCGGGGAGCTGTTTTTT. Supplemented by reference TRBV7-6 and TRBJ2-2, the full variable domain reads GAGVSQSPRYKVTKRGQDVALRCDPISGHVSLYWYRQALGQGPEFLTYFNYEAQQDKSGLPNDRFSAERPEGSISTLTIQRTEQRDSAMYRCASSTTSANTGELFFGEGSRLTVL.